The T cell receptor beta chain under discussion was sequenced for a study of T-cell memory formation after mild COVID-19. General study findings and limits: CD4+ contracting clones lay mainly in CM and EM, CD8+ ones in EMRA.

TCRdb independently ran MiXCR on the 5' RACE reads; one entry per CDR3 protein. The sample includes about 350,000 distinct CDR3 sequences, approximately 13% seen only once; the top ten take 22%. V was pared by 7 bases and J by 3 bases, with 16 bases between. The CDR3 consists of 14 residues. The germline CDR1 and CDR2 sequences are SNHLY and FYNNEI. This clonotype has only a few counts. The antigen remains undetermined. The gene calls are TRBV2 and TRBJ2-7, with a tentative D call TRBD1 (5 bases). The sequence was obtained from a man younger than 30 who had mild COVID-19 (a few samples of this study predate the infection). Cell type and time point are not known. The specimen was PBMCs or a T cell subset sorted from them (not recorded which). The DNA for the CDR3 is TGTGCCAGCACAGCAGGGCCGGCCTTCTACGAGCAGTACTTC. Translation: CASTAGPAFYEQYF.